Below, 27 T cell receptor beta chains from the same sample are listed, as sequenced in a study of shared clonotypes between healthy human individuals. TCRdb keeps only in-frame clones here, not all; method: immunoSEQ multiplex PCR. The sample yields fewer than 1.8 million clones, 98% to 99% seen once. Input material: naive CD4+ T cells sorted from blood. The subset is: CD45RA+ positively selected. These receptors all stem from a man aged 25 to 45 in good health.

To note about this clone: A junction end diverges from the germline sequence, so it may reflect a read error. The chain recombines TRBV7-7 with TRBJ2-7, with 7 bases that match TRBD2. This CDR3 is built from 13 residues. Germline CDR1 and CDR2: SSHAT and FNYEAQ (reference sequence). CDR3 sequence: CASSLGRGTEQYF. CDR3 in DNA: TGTGCTAGCAGCTTAGGGCGGGGGACCGAGCAGTACTTC.

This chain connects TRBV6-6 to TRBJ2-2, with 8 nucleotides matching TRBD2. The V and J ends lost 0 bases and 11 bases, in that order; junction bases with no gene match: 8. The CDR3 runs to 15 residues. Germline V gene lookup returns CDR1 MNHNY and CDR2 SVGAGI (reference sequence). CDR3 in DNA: TGTGCCAGCAGTTACTCTGGACTAGCAAATATCGAGCTGTTTTTT. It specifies CASSYSGLANIELFF.

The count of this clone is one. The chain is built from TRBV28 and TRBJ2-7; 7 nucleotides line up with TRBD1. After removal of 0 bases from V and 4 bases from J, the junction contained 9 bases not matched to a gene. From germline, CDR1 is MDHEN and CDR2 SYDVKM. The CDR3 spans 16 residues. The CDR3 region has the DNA TGTGCCAGCAGTTTATGGGACCTGGCAGGGGGATACGAGCAGTACTTC. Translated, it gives CASSLWDLAGGYEQYF.

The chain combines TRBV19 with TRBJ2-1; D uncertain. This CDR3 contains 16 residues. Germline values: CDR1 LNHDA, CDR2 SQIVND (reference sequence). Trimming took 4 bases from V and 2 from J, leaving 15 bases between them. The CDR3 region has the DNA TGTGCCAGTAGTAGCCTAGAGAGCCCGGCCTACAATGAGCAGTTCTTC. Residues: CASSSLESPAYNEQFF.

The CDR3 DNA sequence: TGTGCCAGCAGCTTAGGACTAGGGTCGGCCGGGGAGCTGTTTTTT. Amino acid sequence: CASSLGLGSAGELFF. This chain joins TRBV11-3 and TRBJ2-2; D is perhaps TRBD2 (6 bases). This CDR3 is built from 15 residues. Trimming removed 1 base from V and 6 bases from J, with 12 bases in between. CDR1 and CDR2 from the germline V gene are SGHNT and YENEEA.

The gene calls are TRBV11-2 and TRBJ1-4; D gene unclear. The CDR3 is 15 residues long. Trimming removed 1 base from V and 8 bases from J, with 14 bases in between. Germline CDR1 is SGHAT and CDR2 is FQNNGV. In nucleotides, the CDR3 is TGTGCCAGCAGCTTAGGGGTGGGTCATGGAGAAAAACTGTTTTTT. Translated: CASSLGVGHGEKLFF.

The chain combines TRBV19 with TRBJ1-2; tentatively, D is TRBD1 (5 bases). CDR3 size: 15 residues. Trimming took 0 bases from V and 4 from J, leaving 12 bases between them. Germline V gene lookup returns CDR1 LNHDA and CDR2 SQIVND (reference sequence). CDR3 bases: TGTGCCAGTAGTATAGATAGCAGGGACGGCTATGGCTACACCTTC. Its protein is CASSIDSRDGYGYTF.

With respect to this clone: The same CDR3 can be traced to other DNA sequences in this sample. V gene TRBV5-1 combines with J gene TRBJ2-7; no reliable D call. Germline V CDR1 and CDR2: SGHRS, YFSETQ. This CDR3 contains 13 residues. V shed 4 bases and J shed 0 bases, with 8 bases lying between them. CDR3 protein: CASSLQSSYEQYF. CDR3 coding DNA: TGCGCCAGCAGCCTTCAGAGCTCCTACGAGCAGTACTTC.

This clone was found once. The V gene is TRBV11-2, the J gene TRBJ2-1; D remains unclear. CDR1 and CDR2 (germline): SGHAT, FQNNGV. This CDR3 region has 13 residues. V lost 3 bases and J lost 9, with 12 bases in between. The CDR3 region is CASSLKARSEQFF. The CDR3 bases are TGTGCCAGCAGCTTGAAAGCCAGAAGTGAGCAGTTCTTC.

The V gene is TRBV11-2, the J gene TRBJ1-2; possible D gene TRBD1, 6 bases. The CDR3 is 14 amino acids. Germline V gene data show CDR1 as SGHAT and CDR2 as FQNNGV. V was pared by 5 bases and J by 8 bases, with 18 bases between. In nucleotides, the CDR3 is TGTGCCAGCAGCCCTTGGAACAGGGAGGAAGGCTACACCTTC. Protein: CASSPWNREEGYTF. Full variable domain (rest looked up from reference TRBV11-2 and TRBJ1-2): EAGVAQSPRYKIIEKRQSVAFWCNPISGHATLYWYQQILGQGPKLLIQFQNNGVVDDSQLPKDRFSAERLKGVDSTLKIQPAKLEDSAVYLCASSPWNREEGYTFGSGTRLTVV.

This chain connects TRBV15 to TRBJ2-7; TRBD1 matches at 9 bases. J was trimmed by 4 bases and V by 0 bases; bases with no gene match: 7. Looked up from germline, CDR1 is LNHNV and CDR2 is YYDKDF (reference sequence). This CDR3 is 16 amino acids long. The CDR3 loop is CATSRDGTGQWYEQYF. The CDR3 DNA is TGTGCCACCAGCAGAGATGGGACAGGGCAGTGGTACGAGCAGTACTTC.

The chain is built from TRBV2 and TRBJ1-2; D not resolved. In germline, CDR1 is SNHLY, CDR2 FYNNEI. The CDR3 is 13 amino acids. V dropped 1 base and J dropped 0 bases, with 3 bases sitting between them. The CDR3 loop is CASSEEANYGYTF. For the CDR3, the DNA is TGTGCCAGCAGTGAAGAGGCTAACTATGGCTACACCTTC.

This CDR3 is CASSSYREQIYGYTF. DNA of the CDR3: TGTGCCAGCAGTTCTTACAGGGAACAAATCTATGGCTACACCTTC. This chain connects TRBV6-6 to TRBJ1-2; a possible D gene is TRBD1 (6 bases). V was shortened by 4 bases and J by 4 bases, with 16 bases between the two germline ends. Germline V gene sequence: CDR1 MNHNY, CDR2 SVGAGI (reference sequence). This CDR3 has 15 residues.

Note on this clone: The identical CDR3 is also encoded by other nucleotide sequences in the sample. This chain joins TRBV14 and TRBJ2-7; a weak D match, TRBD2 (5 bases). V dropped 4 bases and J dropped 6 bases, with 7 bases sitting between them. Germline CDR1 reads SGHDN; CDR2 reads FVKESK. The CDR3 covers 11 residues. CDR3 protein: CASSLGGEQYF. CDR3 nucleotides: TGTGCCAGCAGCCTTGGAGGCGAGCAGTACTTC.

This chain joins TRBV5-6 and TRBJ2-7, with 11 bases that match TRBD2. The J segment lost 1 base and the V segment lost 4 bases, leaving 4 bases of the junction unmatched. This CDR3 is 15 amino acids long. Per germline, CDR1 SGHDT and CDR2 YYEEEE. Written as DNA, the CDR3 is TGTGCCAGCAGCCCGACTAGCGGGACATCCTACGAGCAGTACTTC. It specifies CASSPTSGTSYEQYF.

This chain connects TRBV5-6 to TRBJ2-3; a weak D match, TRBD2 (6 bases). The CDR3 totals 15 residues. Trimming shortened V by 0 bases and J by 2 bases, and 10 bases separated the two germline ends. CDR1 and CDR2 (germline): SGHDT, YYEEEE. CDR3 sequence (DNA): TGTGCCAGCAGCTTGGCGGCGGGATTCACAGATACGCAGTATTTT. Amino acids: CASSLAAGFTDTQYF.

The CDR3 loop is CASSIQQGGQETQYF. The CDR3 bases are TGTGCCAGCAGCATCCAACAGGGAGGGCAAGAGACCCAGTACTTC. The chain carries TRBV7-8 and TRBJ2-5; D perhaps matches TRBD2 (7 bases). Trimming left V 5 bases short and J 2 bases short, with 15 bases between. In germline, CDR1 is SGHVS, CDR2 FQNEAQ. This CDR3 has 15 amino acids.

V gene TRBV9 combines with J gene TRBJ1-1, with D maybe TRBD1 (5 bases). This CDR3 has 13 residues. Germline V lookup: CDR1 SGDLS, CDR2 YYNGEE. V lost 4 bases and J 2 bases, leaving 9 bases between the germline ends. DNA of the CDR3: TGTGCCAGCAGCAACAGGAGAAACACTGAAGCTTTCTTT. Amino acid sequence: CASSNRRNTEAFF.

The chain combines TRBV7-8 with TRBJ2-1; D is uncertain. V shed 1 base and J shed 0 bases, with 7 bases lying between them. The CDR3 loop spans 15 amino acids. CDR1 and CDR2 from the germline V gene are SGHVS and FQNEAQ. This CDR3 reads CASSLEVGSYNEQFF. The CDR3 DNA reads TGTGCCAGCAGCTTAGAGGTGGGCTCCTACAATGAGCAGTTCTTC. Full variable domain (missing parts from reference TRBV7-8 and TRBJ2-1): GAGVSQSPRYKVAKRGQDVALRCDPISGHVSLFWYQQALGQGPEFLTYFQNEAQLDKSGLPSDRFFAERPEGSVSTLKIQRTQQEDSAVYLCASSLEVGSYNEQFFGPGTRLTVL.

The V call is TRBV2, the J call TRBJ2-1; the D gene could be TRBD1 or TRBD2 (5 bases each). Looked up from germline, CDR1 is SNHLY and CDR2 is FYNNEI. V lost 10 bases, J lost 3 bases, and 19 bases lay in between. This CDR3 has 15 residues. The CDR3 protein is CAIGAVWVGYNEQFF. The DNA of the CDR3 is TGTGCCATCGGGGCCGTTTGGGTGGGCTACAATGAGCAGTTCTTC.

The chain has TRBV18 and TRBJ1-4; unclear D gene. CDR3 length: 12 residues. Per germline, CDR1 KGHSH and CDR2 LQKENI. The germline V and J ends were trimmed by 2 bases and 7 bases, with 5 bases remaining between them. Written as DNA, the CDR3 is TGTGCCAGCTCACCAGTGGGTGAAAAACTGTTTTTT. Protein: CASSPVGEKLFF.

The CDR3 DNA reads TGTGCCAGCAGCTTAGGGCGGGAAGTTTTCGGAGAGCAGTACTTC. Translated, it gives CASSLGREVFGEQYF. The chain has TRBV7-8 and TRBJ2-7; maybe TRBD2 (6 bases). This CDR3 spans 15 amino acids. The V gene lost 1 base and the J gene lost 7 bases, with 17 bases spanning the gap. CDR1 is SGHVS, CDR2 FQNEAQ, per germline.

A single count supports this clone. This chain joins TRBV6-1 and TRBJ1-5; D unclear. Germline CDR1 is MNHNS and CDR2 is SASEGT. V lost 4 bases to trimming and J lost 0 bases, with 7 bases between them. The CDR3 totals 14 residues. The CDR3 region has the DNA TGTGCCAGCAGTGGGCTATATAGCAATCAGCCCCAGCATTTT. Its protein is CASSGLYSNQPQHF.

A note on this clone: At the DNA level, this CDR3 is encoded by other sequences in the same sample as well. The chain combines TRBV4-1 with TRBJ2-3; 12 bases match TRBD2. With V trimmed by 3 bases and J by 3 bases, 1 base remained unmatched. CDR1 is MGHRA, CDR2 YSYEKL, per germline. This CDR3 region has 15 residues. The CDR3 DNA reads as TGCGCCAGCAGCCAGCTAGCGGGAGGGACAGATACGCAGTATTTT. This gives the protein CASSQLAGGTDTQYF.

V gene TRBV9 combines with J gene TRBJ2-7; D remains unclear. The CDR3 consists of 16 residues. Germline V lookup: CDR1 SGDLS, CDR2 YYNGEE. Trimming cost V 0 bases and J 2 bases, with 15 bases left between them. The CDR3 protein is CASSVGAVPVAYEQYF. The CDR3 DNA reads TGTGCCAGCAGCGTAGGTGCGGTCCCCGTTGCCTACGAGCAGTACTTC.

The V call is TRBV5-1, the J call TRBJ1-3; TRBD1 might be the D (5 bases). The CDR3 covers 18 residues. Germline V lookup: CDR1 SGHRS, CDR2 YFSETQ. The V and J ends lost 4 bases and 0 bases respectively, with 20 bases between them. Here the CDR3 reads CASSQDARVRSSGNTIYF. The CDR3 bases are TGCGCCAGCAGCCAGGACGCCAGGGTGCGTTCCTCTGGAAACACCATATATTTT.

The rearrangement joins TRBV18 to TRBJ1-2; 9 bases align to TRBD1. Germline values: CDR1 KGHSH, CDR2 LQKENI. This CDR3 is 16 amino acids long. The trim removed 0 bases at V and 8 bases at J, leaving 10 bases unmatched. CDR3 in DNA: TGTGCCAGCTCACCACCGAACCGGGACAGGGTCTGGGGCTACACCTTC. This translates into CASSPPNRDRVWGYTF.